Below, 21 T cell receptor beta chains from the same sample are listed, as sequenced in a study of T cells in Graves' hyperthyroidism and ophthalmopathy. Amplified regions were TCR beta CDR3 sequences from RNA transcripts. The HTBI primer set was used in a first-round RT-PCR of the TCR CDR3. TCRdb processed the multiplex PCR reads anew with MiXCR; each CDR3 protein has one entry. The table lists around 340,000 distinct CDR3 sequences, under 25% of them singletons. Source material: blood. These receptors were collected from a woman between 45 and 65 years old with Graves' hyperthyroidism.

The gene calls are TRBV28 and TRBJ2-3; 7 positions match TRBD2. The CDR3 has 15 residues. The junction had 12 bases not matched to a gene; V was cut back by 6 bases and J by 6 bases. CDR1 and CDR2 (germline): MDHEN, SYDVKM. The CDR3 reads CASSLTSYGSDTQYF. The CDR3 nucleotides are TGTGCCAGCAGCCTGACTAGCTATGGTTCGGATACGCAGTATTTT.

The V call is TRBV18, the J call TRBJ1-1, with D hard to call. The germline V and J ends were trimmed by 4 bases and 1 base, with 10 bases remaining between them. The CDR3 is 14 amino acids. CDR1 and CDR2 (germline): KGHSH, LQKENI. The CDR3 loop reads CASSLGKANTEAFF. CDR3 sequence (DNA): TGTGCCAGCTCACTAGGGAAGGCGAACACTGAAGCTTTCTTT.

The chain uses TRBV20-1 and TRBJ1-5; D possibly corresponds to TRBD1 (5 bases). Germline lookup yields CDR1 DFQATT and CDR2 SNEGSKA (reference sequence). The CDR3 has 12 amino acids. The V gene lost 3 bases and the J gene lost 7 bases, with 10 bases spanning the gap. The DNA for the CDR3 is TGCAGTGCTAGGTCTGGGGCCCAGCCCCAGCATTTT. It yields the protein CSARSGAQPQHF.

This clonotype was observed a handful of times. The V and J genes are TRBV30 and TRBJ1-3; no reliable D call. Germline CDR1 is GTSNPN and CDR2 is SVGIG (reference sequence). The CDR3 is 14 residues long. Trimming removed 0 bases at V and 0 bases at J, with 6 bases between. The CDR3 loop is CAWSVSSSGNTIYF. The CDR3 nucleotides are TGTGCCTGGAGTGTAAGCAGCTCTGGAAACACCATATATTTT.

This clonotype was seen more than once but under ten times. This sequence joins TRBV7-6 and TRBJ1-4, with D maybe TRBD1 (6 bases). Per the germline V gene, CDR1 is SGHVS and CDR2 is FNYEAQ. The V end lost 5 bases, the J end lost 0 bases, and 13 bases lay between the germline ends. This CDR3 contains 16 residues. The CDR3 coding sequence is TGTGCCAGCAGCCGAAATTCAGGGGCAACTAATGAAAAACTGTTTTTT. It is translated as CASSRNSGATNEKLFF.

This clonotype was picked up many times. The rearrangement uses TRBV20-1 and TRBJ2-1; 10 bases match TRBD2. V lost 4 bases, J lost 6 bases, and 6 bases stayed unmatched. The CDR3 totals 14 residues. Germline V CDR1 and CDR2: DFQATT, SNEGSKA (reference sequence). The CDR3 loop is CSATRTSGVNEQFF. In nucleotides, the CDR3 is TGCAGTGCTACCAGGACTAGCGGCGTCAATGAGCAGTTCTTC.

This clonotype was observed a few times. The rearrangement uses TRBV27 and TRBJ2-2, with 7 bases identical to TRBD2. The CDR3 runs 12 residues. CDR1 is MNHEY and CDR2 is SMNVEV in the germline V gene (reference sequence). Losses at the gene ends were 10 bases for V and 5 bases for J; bases not matched to a gene: 4. The CDR3 here is CAIRGGTGELFF. DNA of the CDR3: TGTGCCATAAGGGGAGGGACCGGGGAGCTGTTTTTT.

This clonotype has a count of ten or more. The rearrangement links TRBV20-1 to TRBJ2-7; the match to TRBD1 covers 11 bases. This CDR3 is built from 15 residues. V lost 5 bases, J lost 5 bases, and 11 bases stayed unmatched. Germline V gene lookup returns CDR1 DFQATT and CDR2 SNEGSKA (reference sequence). The CDR3 sequence: CSAHKSGTGGNEQYF. The CDR3 DNA is TGCAGTGCTCATAAGTCCGGGACAGGGGGAAACGAGCAGTACTTC.

This clonotype was observed many times. A junction end diverges from the germline sequence, so it may reflect a read error. J is TRBJ2-1 and V is TRBV7-9, with TRBD2 matching over 11 bases. CDR1 is SEHNR and CDR2 is FQNEAQ in the germline V gene (reference sequence). This CDR3 is 15 amino acids long. In nucleotides, the CDR3 is TGTGCCAGCAACTTAGCGGGGGGGCCGAACGATGAGCAGTTCTTC. Translation: CASNLAGGPNDEQFF.

This clonotype was detected ten times or more. The chain links TRBV20-1 to TRBJ2-4; 8 bases align to TRBD2. Germline CDR1 and CDR2: DFQATT and SNEGSKA (reference sequence). J gave up 3 bases and V 6 bases, and 4 bases lay outside the gene matches. CDR3 length: 13 residues. CDR3: CSAAGGGKNIQYF. CDR3 DNA: TGCAGTGCCGCGGGGGGCGGCAAAAACATTCAGTACTTC.

This clonotype was picked up many times. The CDR3 spells CASSTLLAESSYEQYF. The CDR3 nucleotides are TGTGCCAGCAGCACGCTACTAGCGGAGAGCTCCTACGAGCAGTACTTC. The chain has TRBV11-2 and TRBJ2-7, with 8 bases fitting TRBD2. Losses at the gene ends were 5 bases for V and 0 bases for J; bases not matched to a gene: 9. Germline V gene data show CDR1 as SGHAT and CDR2 as FQNNGV. The length of the CDR3 is 16 residues.

This clonotype was detected only a few times. This may arise from a read error, as a much more abundant clone is one base away. The chain combines TRBV11-3 with TRBJ1-1; D not certain. V was pared by 5 bases and J by 0 bases, with 7 bases between. The CDR3 runs 13 residues. Germline V CDR1 and CDR2: SGHNT, YENEEA. For the CDR3, the DNA is TGTGCCAGCAGCGCCCAGGTGAACACTGAAGCTTTCTTT. Its protein is CASSAQVNTEAFF.

This clonotype was found a few times. The chain employs TRBV7-6 and TRBJ1-2; D might be TRBD1 (5 bases). Trimming removed 6 bases from V and 8 bases from J, with 25 bases in between. Germline assignment: CDR1 SGHVS and CDR2 FNYEAQ. The CDR3 sequence is 16 residues long. CDR3 protein: CASSKLRTSQTKGYTF. The CDR3 coding sequence is TGTGCCAGCAGTAAACTCAGGACAAGCCAAACAAAAGGCTACACCTTC.

The chain links TRBV9 to TRBJ2-5; possible D gene TRBD1, 7 bases. V lost 3 bases, J lost 6 bases, and 15 bases lay in between. Per the germline V gene, CDR1 is SGDLS and CDR2 is YYNGEE. The CDR3 extends over 14 amino acids. CDR3 sequence (DNA): TGTGCCAGCAGCGGCTCGACAGGGAGGAAGACCCAGTACTTC. As protein: CASSGSTGRKTQYF.

This clonotype was counted at least ten times. The CDR3 region is CASSLSGRGNYGYTF. The CDR3 nucleotides are TGTGCCAGCAGTTTATCTGGGAGGGGTAACTATGGCTACACCTTC. The chain employs TRBV28 and TRBJ1-2, with D perhaps matching TRBD1 (5 bases). Trimming shortened V by 1 base and J by 1 base, and 10 bases separated the two germline ends. The CDR3 is 15 amino acids. Germline V gene lookup returns CDR1 MDHEN and CDR2 SYDVKM.

This clonotype has only a few counts. The V gene is TRBV6-5, the J gene TRBJ2-7, with TRBD2 matching 7 bases. Germline V lookup: CDR1 MNHEY, CDR2 SVGAGI. This CDR3 spans 15 amino acids. The trim removed 0 bases at V and 3 bases at J, leaving 5 bases unmatched. The CDR3: CASSYSTGRRYEQYF. CDR3 in DNA: TGTGCCAGCAGTTACTCGACCGGGAGGCGCTACGAGCAGTACTTC.

This sequence joins TRBV12-3 or TRBV12-4 and TRBJ1-1; unclear D gene. The V gene lost 9 bases and the J gene lost 2 bases, with 10 bases spanning the gap. The CDR3 is 12 amino acids. The CDR3 DNA follows: TGTGCCAGTCGGACGGGAAACACTGAAGCTTTCTTT. Translated, it gives CASRTGNTEAFF.

The chain has TRBV29-1 and TRBJ2-2; D remains ambiguous. Between the trimmed V and J ends, which lost 7 bases and 1 base, there was a span of 13 bases. Germline CDR1 and CDR2: SQVTM and ANQGSEA. The CDR3 runs 14 residues. The CDR3 DNA sequence: TGCAGCGCCATGAATACTGAGAACACCGGGGAGCTGTTTTTT. This gives the protein CSAMNTENTGELFF.

V gene TRBV5-1 combines with J gene TRBJ2-1, with 7 bases aligning to TRBD2. J lost 3 bases, V lost 2 bases, and 5 bases had no gene match. Per germline, CDR1 SGHRS and CDR2 YFSETQ. This CDR3 region has 15 residues. This CDR3 reads CASSFSGTNYNEQFF. For the CDR3, the DNA is TGCGCCAGCAGCTTCTCCGGGACTAACTACAATGAGCAGTTCTTC.

This clonotype came up many times. The chain has TRBV7-2 and TRBJ2-7; no clear D. The CDR3 totals 13 residues. Trimming stripped 5 bases from V and 5 bases from J, with 13 bases between. From germline, CDR1 is SGHTA and CDR2 FQGNSA. CDR3 sequence: CASSVWTVNEQYF. CDR3 sequence (DNA): TGTGCCAGCAGCGTTTGGACCGTGAACGAGCAGTACTTC. Drawing the rest from reference TRBV7-2 and TRBJ2-7, the complete variable domain is GAGVSQSPSNKVTEKGKDVELRCDPISGHTALYWYRQSLGQGLEFLIYFQGNSAPDKSGLPSDRFSAERTGGSVSTLTIQRTQQEDSAVYLCASSVWTVNEQYFGPGTRLTVT.

This clonotype was counted many times. The chain couples TRBV28 to TRBJ1-6; unclear D gene. Germline V CDR1 and CDR2: MDHEN, SYDVKM. V was shortened by 3 bases and J by 5 bases, with 8 bases between the two germline ends. The CDR3 is made up of 14 amino acids. The chain's CDR3 is CASSFVRHNSPLHF. As DNA, the CDR3 is TGTGCCAGCAGTTTCGTACGGCATAATTCACCCCTCCACTTT.